This TCR beta chain was identified in a study of STAT5B mutations in CD4+ large granular lymphocyte leukemia. TCRdb keeps only in-frame clones here, not all; method: immunoSEQ multiplex PCR. The repertoire holds nearly 30,000 clones, 70% to 85% seen once, with roughly 6.2% in the top ten. By frequency in the sample, this clone is large. Looked up from germline, CDR1 is SGHTA and CDR2 is FQGNSA. With 2 bases removed from V and 4 bases from J, the gap between germline ends came to 9 bases. This CDR3 has 14 residues. The specimen sequenced was CD4+ T cells from blood buffy coats. The V call is TRBV7-2, the J call TRBJ1-3, with TRBD1 as a possible D gene (5 bases). The receptor comes from a human donor in good health. DNA of the CDR3: TGTGCCAGCAGCTTACAGGGTTCAGGAAACACCATATATTTT. Encoded protein: CASSLQGSGNTIYF. Based on the CDR3 plus reference TRBV7-2 and TRBJ1-3, the full variable domain is GAGVSQSPSNKVTEKGKDVELRCDPISGHTALYWYRQSLGQGLEFLIYFQGNSAPDKSGLPSDRFSAERTGGSVSTLTIQRTQQEDSAVYLCASSLQGSGNTIYFGEGSWLTVV.